The 11 T cell receptor beta chains given below trace back to one sample, sequenced in a study of post-analysis software for immune sequencing data. The authors incorporated unique molecular identifiers into the TCR beta cDNA libraries. TCRdb re-derived calls from the PCR reads in MiXCR, one entry per CDR3 protein. Of 820,000 or so distinct CDR3 sequences in the sample, approximately 53% were seen once. Whole-study findings and limits: There were a few TRBV segments more frequent in patients than controls, and TRBV5-6, TRBV5-1 and TRBV20-1 were among them.

The antigens these receptors bind are not known. Sequencing was done on a sample of blood. All receptors come from a girl aged 10 to 17 with multiple sclerosis.

This clonotype has a single count. The genes are TRBV27 and TRBJ2-7, with 8 positions matching TRBD1. This CDR3 has 14 amino acids. The V gene's germline CDR1 is MNHEY and CDR2 SMNVEV (reference sequence). V shed 6 bases and J 1 base; nucleotides not matched to a gene: 5. The chain's CDR3 is CASSRQGWSYEQYF. In DNA form, the CDR3 reads TGTGCCAGCAGCCGACAGGGGTGGTCCTACGAGCAGTACTTC.

This clonotype was seen a single time. This sequence joins TRBV12-3 or TRBV12-4 and TRBJ1-5, with TRBD1 identical over 12 bases. The CDR3 spans 14 residues. V lost 5 bases, J lost 9 bases, and 5 bases stayed unmatched. The CDR3 coding sequence is TGTGCCAGCAGTGTCCGGGACAGGGGGCGGCCCCAGCATTTT. Protein product: CASSVRDRGRPQHF.

The chain uses TRBV29-1 and TRBJ1-1, with D hard to call. Germline CDR1 and CDR2: SQVTM and ANQGSEA. This CDR3 is 14 amino acids long. V gave up 6 bases and J gave up 0 bases, with 14 bases separating them. This CDR3 reads CSVQVVIMNTEAFF. As DNA, the CDR3 is TGCAGCGTCCAAGTGGTTATTATGAACACTGAAGCTTTCTTT.

V and J are TRBV20-1 and TRBJ1-2, with a possible D match to TRBD1 (5 bases). Looked up from germline, CDR1 is DFQATT and CDR2 is SNEGSKA (reference sequence). V was pared by 4 bases and J by 2 bases, with 14 bases between. CDR3 length: 14 amino acids. In DNA, the CDR3 is TGCAGTGCTACCCAGACAGCCCTAAACTATGGCTACACCTTC. This translates into CSATQTALNYGYTF.

In regard to this clonotype: A read error may produce the germline difference seen at one junction end. The chain has TRBV5-1 and TRBJ2-4, with 9 bases lining up with TRBD1. Gene TRBJ2-7 matches the end of the DNA better, so the J call may be wrong. The CDR3 sequence is 14 residues long. The germline CDR1 and CDR2 sequences are SGHRS and YFSETQ. The CDR3 DNA reads TGCGCCGGCAGCTTGGGGACAGGGATGTACGAGCAGTACTTC. It is translated as CAGSLGTGMYEQYF.

The chain carries TRBV7-8 and TRBJ2-5; TRBD2 is a possible D gene (7 bases). The CDR3 loop spans 17 amino acids. Germline CDR1 and CDR2: SGHVS and FQNEAQ. The V end lost 1 base, the J end lost 1 base, and 16 bases lay between the germline ends. The CDR3 here is CASSLGFRRGGQETQYF. CDR3 nucleotides: TGTGCCAGCAGCTTAGGATTTAGGAGGGGGGGCCAAGAGACCCAGTACTTC. The full variable domain, completed using reference TRBV7-8 and TRBJ2-5, is GAGVSQSPRYKVAKRGQDVALRCDPISGHVSLFWYQQALGQGPEFLTYFQNEAQLDKSGLPSDRFFAERPEGSVSTLKIQRTQQEDSAVYLCASSLGFRRGGQETQYFGPGTRLLVL.

The chain combines TRBV15 with TRBJ2-1, with D possibly being TRBD1 (6 bases). There are 13 residues in the CDR3. The V end lost 5 bases, the J end lost 9 bases, and 14 bases lay between the germline ends. Germline V gives CDR1 LNHNV, CDR2 YYDKDF (reference sequence). The CDR3 bases are TGTGCCACCAGCCTCGAGGTACAGGGTGAGCAGTTCTTC. Amino acids: CATSLEVQGEQFF.

CDR3 amino acids: CSATGTSGSQETQYF. Written as DNA, the CDR3 is TGCAGTGCCACTGGGACTAGCGGGAGCCAAGAGACCCAGTACTTC. V gene TRBV20-1 combines with J gene TRBJ2-5, with 14 bases aligning to TRBD2. V shed 6 bases, J shed 1 base, and the junction held 4 bases outside the gene matches. The CDR3 totals 15 residues. CDR1 and CDR2 (germline): DFQATT, SNEGSKA (reference sequence).

The chain employs TRBV7-9 and TRBJ1-2; a weak D match, TRBD1 (5 bases). Germline V gives CDR1 SEHNR, CDR2 FQNEAQ (reference sequence). CDR3 length: 13 amino acids. The V end was cut by 5 bases, the J end by 8 bases, with 15 bases between. CDR3 region: CASSPGTPRGYTF. Written as DNA, the CDR3 is TGTGCCAGCAGCCCCGGGACGCCGAGGGGCTACACCTTC.

This clonotype showed up just a few times. The chain recombines TRBV5-1 with TRBJ2-5; 8 bases match TRBD2. Germline assignment: CDR1 SGHRS and CDR2 YFSETQ. With 4 bases clipped from V and 5 bases from J, the junction kept 7 bases outside the gene matches. The CDR3 covers 14 residues. In DNA form, the CDR3 reads TGCGCCAGCAGCGGCGGGAGGTCGCCTGAGACCCAGTACTTC. It yields the protein CASSGGRSPETQYF.

V usage is TRBV7-9 and J usage is TRBJ2-1, with D perhaps TRBD2 (6 bases). Germline CDR1 reads SEHNR; CDR2 reads FQNEAQ (reference sequence). Trimming took 5 bases from V and 5 from J, leaving 19 bases between them. This CDR3 region has 16 residues. The CDR3 DNA sequence: TGTGCCAGCAGCCTCCCCCCGGCGGGACGGAACAATGAGCAGTTCTTC. This codes for CASSLPPAGRNNEQFF.